The 20 T cell receptor beta chains below were found in one sample sequenced in a study of blood T cell repertoires in COVID-19. Method: immunoSEQ multiplex PCR; TCRdb's copy keeps in-frame clones and lacks some. The sample has 400,000 to 550,000 clones, about 89% seen once; the top ten hold 4% to 4.5%. The sequencing input was peripheral blood. Every receptor here comes from a woman in her 30s with acute or convalescent COVID-19.

This chain links TRBV28 with TRBJ1-2, with no clear D. From germline, CDR1 is MDHEN and CDR2 SYDVKM. V was trimmed by 6 bases and J by 2 bases, leaving 7 bases between them. The CDR3 loop spans 12 amino acids. In DNA, the CDR3 is TGTGCCAGCAGCTCTCCGAACTATGGCTACACCTTC. It translates to CASSSPNYGYTF.

The chain couples TRBV6-5 to TRBJ1-1; D unresolved. Germline-derived CDR1 and CDR2 are MNHEY and SVGAGI. V shed 2 bases and J shed 2 bases, with 6 bases lying between them. The CDR3 loop spans 13 amino acids. CDR3 DNA: TGTGCCAGCAGTTACGTGGCCAACACTGAAGCTTTCTTT. Its translation: CASSYVANTEAFF.

This chain links TRBV2 with TRBJ1-2; D uncertain. Germline loops: CDR1 SNHLY, CDR2 FYNNEI. Trimming stripped 2 bases from V and 4 bases from J, with 5 bases between. The CDR3 loop spans 12 amino acids. In DNA, the CDR3 is TGTGCCAGCAGTGAACAGGCCTATGGCTACACCTTC. Protein: CASSEQAYGYTF. Full variable domain (rest looked up from reference TRBV2 and TRBJ1-2): EPEVTQTPSHQVTQMGQEVILRCVPISNHLYFYWYRQILGQKVEFLVSFYNNEISEKSEIFDDQFSVERPDGSNFTLKIRSTKLEDSAMYFCASSEQAYGYTFGSGTRLTVV.

The chain has TRBV5-6 and TRBJ2-7; 7 bases match TRBD1. Looked up from germline, CDR1 is SGHDT and CDR2 is YYEEEE. V shed 3 bases and J 4 bases; nucleotides not matched to a gene: 4. The CDR3 is 13 residues long. The CDR3 DNA reads TGTGCCAGCAGCTCCGGGACAGTTTACGAGCAGTACTTC. It encodes CASSSGTVYEQYF. The variable domain in full, with the rest retrieved from reference TRBV5-6 and TRBJ2-7, is DAGVTQSPTHLIKTRGQQVTLRCSPKSGHDTVSWYQQALGQGPQFIFQYYEEEERQRGNFPDRFSGHQFPNYSSELNVNALLLGDSALYLCASSSGTVYEQYFGPGTRLTVT.

The chain couples TRBV7-3 to TRBJ1-5, with 7 nucleotides matching TRBD1. From germline, CDR1 is SGHTA and CDR2 FQGTGA. The CDR3 consists of 14 residues. V trimming: 5 bases; J trimming: 11 bases; junction bases outside the gene matches: 12. This CDR3 reads CASSHGTDGLAQHF. For the CDR3, the DNA is TGTGCCAGCAGCCACGGGACAGACGGTCTGGCCCAGCATTTT. The entire variable domain, with the rest obtained from reference TRBV7-3 and TRBJ1-5, is as follows: GAGVSQTPSNKVTEKGKYVELRCDPISGHTALYWYRQSLGQGPEFLIYFQGTGAADDSGLPNDRFFAVRPEGSVSTLKIQRTERGDSAVYLCASSHGTDGLAQHFGDGTRLSIL.

J is TRBJ2-7 and V is TRBV5-6; perhaps TRBD1 as D (6 bases). The CDR3 covers 14 residues. Germline lookup yields CDR1 SGHDT and CDR2 YYEEEE. V dropped 3 bases and J dropped 2 bases, with 12 bases sitting between them. CDR3 coding DNA: TGTGCCAGCAGCTCGCAACAGGGCCCCTACGAGCAGTACTTC. It is translated as CASSSQQGPYEQYF. The whole variable domain, filled in from reference TRBV5-6 and TRBJ2-7, reads DAGVTQSPTHLIKTRGQQVTLRCSPKSGHDTVSWYQQALGQGPQFIFQYYEEEERQRGNFPDRFSGHQFPNYSSELNVNALLLGDSALYLCASSSQQGPYEQYFGPGTRLTVT.

In regard to this clone: Other DNA sequences in the same sample also yield this CDR3. The CDR3 protein is CASSVTGTGELFF. CDR3 sequence (DNA): TGTGCCAGCAGCGTTACAGGGACCGGGGAGCTGTTTTTT. The chain links TRBV9 to TRBJ2-2, with D perhaps matching TRBD1 (6 bases). The CDR3 totals 13 residues. V was clipped by 2 bases and J by 5 bases, with 7 bases between them. Germline lookup yields CDR1 SGDLS and CDR2 YYNGEE.

This sequence joins TRBV6-4 and TRBJ2-3; D possibly corresponds to TRBD2 (5 bases). Germline CDR1 MRHNA, CDR2 SNTAGT. Trimming took off 3 bases at V and 1 base at J, with 20 bases between the two ends. This CDR3 is built from 18 residues. The CDR3 coding sequence is TGTGCCAGCAGTGAACCCCTCCCGGGTTGGCGGGGCACAGATACGCAGTATTTT. It specifies CASSEPLPGWRGTDTQYF.

V and J are TRBV6-5 and TRBJ2-7; 8 bases line up with TRBD1. This CDR3 has 14 amino acids. V trimming: 11 bases; J trimming: 2 bases; junction bases outside the gene matches: 11. The germline CDR1 and CDR2 sequences are MNHEY and SVGAGI. The CDR3 sequence is CAVSGQGIAYEQYF. The DNA of the CDR3 is TGTGCCGTATCTGGACAGGGCATCGCCTACGAGCAGTACTTC.

The chain has TRBV27 and TRBJ1-6; tentative D call: TRBD1 (6 bases). CDR1 and CDR2 (germline): MNHEY, SMNVEV (reference sequence). This CDR3 is 16 amino acids long. Between the trimmed V and J ends, which lost 6 bases and 9 bases, there was a span of 21 bases. The DNA for the CDR3 is TGTGCCAGCAGGCTAACGCCCAGGGGCGCGAGTTCACCCCTCCACTTT. Translated: CASRLTPRGASSPLHF.

The chain combines TRBV4-1 with TRBJ1-4, with 7 nucleotides matching TRBD1. Germline V CDR1 and CDR2: MGHRA, YSYEKL. V lost 3 bases to trimming and J lost 7 bases; unmatched junction nucleotides: 8. The CDR3 spans 15 residues. CDR3: CASSQIDRDSEKLFF. CDR3 bases: TGCGCCAGCAGCCAGATTGACCGGGACAGTGAAAAACTGTTTTTT.

This clone appeared once. The same CDR3 also results from other DNA sequences found in this sample. The rearrangement uses TRBV12-3 or TRBV12-4 and TRBJ1-1, with TRBD1 identical over 7 bases. Trimming took 5 bases from V and 2 from J; bases not matched to a gene: 2. This CDR3 is built from 13 residues. DNA of the CDR3: TGTGCCAGCAGTCGACAGGGAAACACTGAAGCTTTCTTT. Translating it yields CASSRQGNTEAFF.

This clone was seen only once. CDR3 amino acids: CASSLDGGASDTQYF. The DNA for the CDR3 is TGTGCCAGCAGCTTGGACGGGGGGGCCTCAGATACGCAGTATTTT. The rearrangement links TRBV5-4 to TRBJ2-3; 8 positions match TRBD2. This CDR3 is 15 amino acids long. V dropped 0 bases and J dropped 4; count of bases not matched to a gene: 4. CDR1 is SGHNT, CDR2 YYREEE, per germline (reference sequence).

The chain employs TRBV6-5 and TRBJ1-4; D remains unclear. The CDR3 runs to 14 residues. Per germline, CDR1 MNHEY and CDR2 SVGAGI. Trimming stripped 8 bases from V and 7 bases from J, with 17 bases between. The CDR3 nucleotides are TGTGCCAGCTCTCCGGAAGAGGGTCGTGAAAAACTGTTTTTT. Its translation: CASSPEEGREKLFF.

V is TRBV4-1 and J is TRBJ2-4, with D maybe TRBD1 (6 bases). This CDR3 has 15 residues. The V and J ends lost 4 bases and 0 bases respectively, with 10 bases between them. Looked up from germline, CDR1 is MGHRA and CDR2 is YSYEKL. This CDR3 is CASSPIGGAKNIQYF. The CDR3 DNA follows: TGCGCCAGCAGCCCCATAGGGGGAGCCAAAAACATTCAGTACTTC.

The chain couples TRBV11-2 to TRBJ2-1, with TRBD2 as a possible D gene (7 bases). V lost 11 bases, J lost 3 bases, and 11 bases lay in between. The CDR3 is 12 residues long. Germline values: CDR1 SGHAT, CDR2 FQNNGV. The CDR3 spells CASGGLYNEQFF. The CDR3 DNA reads TGTGCCTCGGGGGGCCTCTACAATGAGCAGTTCTTC. The whole variable domain, remainder taken from reference TRBV11-2 and TRBJ2-1, is EAGVAQSPRYKIIEKRQSVAFWCNPISGHATLYWYQQILGQGPKLLIQFQNNGVVDDSQLPKDRFSAERLKGVDSTLKIQPAKLEDSAVYLCASGGLYNEQFFGPGTRLTVL.

J is TRBJ2-3 and V is TRBV19; no clear D gene. V shed 3 bases and J shed 8 bases, with 18 bases lying between them. CDR3 size: 15 residues. Germline V gives CDR1 LNHDA, CDR2 SQIVND (reference sequence). CDR3 sequence reads: CASSIKSYPLGTQYF. CDR3 DNA sequence: TGTGCCAGTAGTATCAAGAGCTACCCTCTCGGTACGCAGTATTTT.

This chain uses TRBV27 with TRBJ2-2; TRBD1 might be the D (6 bases). From germline, CDR1 is MNHEY and CDR2 SMNVEV (reference sequence). Deletions cut 3 bases from V and 7 bases from J, with 12 bases between. The CDR3 totals 14 residues. CDR3 in amino acids: CASSFWGQNGELFF. The CDR3 region has the DNA TGTGCCAGCAGTTTCTGGGGGCAAAACGGGGAGCTGTTTTTT.

This chain's CDR3 is CSVQRLPDTQTAFF. The CDR3 DNA reads TGCAGCGTTCAACGGTTGCCCGACACGCAAACGGCTTTCTTT. The V and J genes are TRBV29-1 and TRBJ1-1; D ambiguous. There are 14 residues in the CDR3. The germline V gene encodes CDR1 SQVTM and CDR2 ANQGSEA. With 5 bases removed from V and 11 bases from J, the gap between germline ends came to 24 bases.

The chain employs TRBV5-6 and TRBJ2-3; 8 nucleotides align to TRBD1. Germline V CDR1 and CDR2: SGHDT, YYEEEE. This CDR3 spans 16 amino acids. V dropped 1 base and J dropped 2; count of bases not matched to a gene: 6. CDR3 residues: CASSLRQGRPTDTQYF. DNA for the CDR3: TGTGCCAGCAGCTTGCGACAGGGGCGCCCCACAGATACGCAGTATTTT.